A selection of T cell receptor beta chains follows, all from one sample in a study of PD-1 blockade in classical Hodgkin lymphoma. Profiling relied on immunoSEQ multiplex PCR, and the TCRdb table lists in-frame clones only, not all of them. The sample has about 98,000 clones; roughly 92% are singletons. This specimen consisted of peripheral blood mononuclear cells (PBMCs), obtained at baseline. The receptors here all came from a human donor with classical Hodgkin lymphoma. CDR3s include the opening cysteine and the closing phenylalanine or tryptophan. The D gene is left open where the match is weak. The listing skips clone size in some rows; elsewhere it reads once, few, many or a size class.

CASSPRTAREGDNQPQHF	TGTGCCAGTAGTCCCAGGACGGCCAGAGAGGGGGATAATCAGCCCCAGCATTTT	.	TRBV19	TRBJ1-5	.
CASSDYVVAGGSTDTQYF	TGCGCCAGCAGTGACTATGTAGTAGCGGGAGGTAGCACAGATACGCAGTATTTT	TRBD2	TRBV10-2	TRBJ2-3	.
CATSRDPRGGEVDSPLHF	TGTGCCACCAGCAGGGACCCGCGGGGAGGGGAGGTTGATTCACCCCTCCACTTT	.	TRBV15	TRBJ1-6	once
CASSTRDRVHEQYF	TGTGCCAGTAGTACACGGGACAGGGTACACGAGCAGTACTTC	TRBD1	TRBV19	TRBJ2-7	.
CASSQAAGTGGAYGYTF	TGCGCCAGCAGCCAAGCGGCCGGGACAGGAGGGGCCTATGGCTACACCTTC	TRBD1	TRBV4-1	TRBJ1-2	.
CASTYEQGVEETQYF	TGTGCCAGCACCTACGAGCAGGGGGTGGAAGAGACCCAGTACTTC	TRBD1	TRBV6-5	TRBJ2-5	.
CASSQGDRLTYEQYF	TGCGCCAGCAGCCAAGGGGACAGGCTGACCTACGAGCAGTACTTC	TRBD1	TRBV4-1	TRBJ2-7	.
CASRTGTSGLSSYEQYF	TGTGCCAGCAGGACCGGGACTAGCGGGCTAAGCTCCTACGAGCAGTACTTC	TRBD2	TRBV2	TRBJ2-7	.
CASSLPGRGLINNQPQHF	TGTGCCAGCAGTTTACCGGGCCGGGGCCTGATCAACAATCAGCCCCAGCATTTT	.	TRBV28	TRBJ1-5	.
CAWSPTEGCAEAFF	TGTGCCTGGAGCCCCACGGAGGGTTGCGCTGAAGCTTTCTTT	.	TRBV30	TRBJ1-1	.
CASSPTVLGYEQYF	TGTGCCAGCAGCCCCACAGTGCTTGGCTACGAGCAGTACTTC	.	TRBV9	TRBJ2-7	.
CASSLGQPTSNQPQHF	TGTGCCAGCAGCTTGGGACAGCCTACCTCCAATCAGCCCCAGCATTTT	TRBD1	TRBV7-9	TRBJ1-5	.
CASSGGLAGVQETQYF	TGTGCCAGCAGTGGGGGACTAGCGGGTGTACAAGAGACCCAGTACTTC	TRBD2	TRBV28	TRBJ2-5	.
CAIGGLRGNTQYF	TGTGCCATCGGCGGCTTGCGGGGGAATACGCAGTATTTT	TRBD2	TRBV10-3	TRBJ2-3	.
CAWTGRGLADHKNIQYF	TGTGCCTGGACCGGTCGGGGACTAGCAGACCATAAAAACATTCAGTACTTC	TRBD2	TRBV30	TRBJ2-4	.
CASSQGVVAVRKNEQFF	TGCGCCAGCAGCCAAGGGGTAGTAGCGGTTAGAAAGAATGAGCAGTTCTTC	.	TRBV4-1	TRBJ2-1	.
CSVAGTSSYEQYF	TGCAGCGTTGCTGGGACCAGCTCCTACGAGCAGTACTTC	.	TRBV29-1	TRBJ2-7	once
CASSVPGQGKGEQFF	TGTGCCAGCAGCGTTCCGGGACAGGGGAAGGGTGAGCAGTTCTTC	TRBD1	TRBV9	TRBJ2-1	.
CASSFVDRSNQPQHF	TGTGCCAGCAGTTTTGTGGACAGATCCAATCAGCCCCAGCATTTT	.	TRBV28	TRBJ1-5	.
CASSQDWSASNYGYTF	TGTGCCAGCAGCCAAGATTGGTCGGCCAGCAACTATGGCTACACCTTC	.	TRBV4-2	TRBJ1-2	.
CASRRDRQNGYTF	TGTGCCAGCAGAAGGGACCGTCAAAATGGCTACACCTTC	.	TRBV28	TRBJ1-2	.
CASSPITGTGGYEQYF	TGTGCCAGTAGCCCCATTACCGGGACAGGGGGCTACGAGCAGTACTTC	TRBD1	TRBV19	TRBJ2-7	.
CASNTGFDEQFF	TGTGCCAGTAATACAGGGTTCGATGAGCAGTTCTTC	.	TRBV19	TRBJ2-1	.
CASSPGNTEAFF	TGTGCCAGCAGCCCAGGGAACACTGAAGCTTTCTTT	.	TRBV4-2	TRBJ1-1	.
CASSSQPGLNEKLFF	TGTGCCAGCAGCTCCCAGCCGGGGCTTAATGAAAAACTGTTTTTT	.	TRBV5-6	TRBJ1-4	.
CASSPPGVANEKLFF	TGTGCCAGCAGTCCCCCTGGGGTGGCTAATGAAAAACTGTTTTTT	.	TRBV28	TRBJ1-4	.
CASSIGLVGEKLFF	TGTGCCAGTAGTATCGGACTGGTGGGTGAAAAACTGTTTTTT	.	TRBV19	TRBJ1-4	.
CASSEATGGELFF	TGTGCCAGCAGTGAGGCTACCGGGGGGGAGCTGTTTTTT	.	TRBV2	TRBJ2-2	.
CASSYQGANYGYTF	TGTGCCAGCAGTTATCAGGGAGCTAACTATGGCTACACCTTC	.	TRBV6-5	TRBJ1-2	.
CASSYAILGTRAFF	TGTGCCAGCAGTTACGCAATTTTGGGGACTCGAGCTTTCTTT	.	TRBV6-5	TRBJ1-1	.
CADAEAMNTEAFF	TGTGCCGACGCCGAAGCCATGAACACTGAAGCTTTCTTT	.	TRBV7-9	TRBJ1-1	.
CASSPNYEQYF	TGTGCCAGCTCACCGAACTACGAGCAGTACTTC	.	TRBV18	TRBJ2-7	.
CASSLRPGGADEQFF	TGTGCCAGCAGTTTAAGGCCAGGGGGGGCGGATGAGCAGTTCTTC	.	TRBV27	TRBJ2-1	.